This T cell receptor (beta chain) originates from a study of cytomegalovirus exposure and HLA in healthy donors. The CDR3 loop spans 14 amino acids. Trimming took 2 bases from V and 5 from J, leaving 12 bases between them. CDR1 GTSNPN and CDR2 SVGIG come from the germline V gene (reference sequence). While the first cohort had about 610 subjects, the donors belonged to the separate validation cohort of over a hundred subjects. Method: immunoSEQ multiplex PCR; TCRdb's copy keeps in-frame clones and lacks some. The sample holds about 110,000 clones, 90% to 97% seen once. The receptor was derived from a woman aged 18-30 years in good health and CMV-seronegative. The gene calls are TRBV30 and TRBJ1-4; D perhaps matches TRBD1 (6 bases). Sequenced sample: PBMCs. As DNA, the CDR3 is TGTGCCTGGAGTCTAACAGGGTTGAATGAAAAACTGTTTTTT. This sequence encodes CAWSLTGLNEKLFF.